This TCR beta chain was obtained from a study of shared clonotypes between healthy human individuals. Naive CD8 cells lacked CD45RO, underwent positive selection for CCR7 and left out terminally differentiated effector memory CD45RA+ cells. CDR1 is SGHRS and CDR2 is YFSETQ in the germline V gene. There are 17 residues in the CDR3. Trimming removed 2 bases at V and 0 bases at J, with 14 bases between. Profiling relied on immunoSEQ multiplex PCR, and the TCRdb table lists in-frame clones only, not all of them. The data show some 2.1 million clones, around 96% seen once. The specimen was naive CD8+ T cells sorted from blood. This chain links TRBV5-1 with TRBJ2-2; D may be TRBD1 (5 bases). This clonotype was obtained from a young man in good health. The CDR3 bases are TGCGCCAGCAGCTTACTCCCCCAGGGCCCGAACACCGGGGAGCTGTTTTTT. Its translation is CASSLLPQGPNTGELFF.